The sample holds many counts of the clone carrying this T cell receptor beta chain. These data belong to a study of T-cell reconstitution after alpha-beta-depleted transplantation in children. Unique molecular identifiers were used in preparing the TCRbeta library. TCRdb used MiXCR to reprocess the PCR reads, holding one entry per CDR3 protein. Seen here are roughly 220,000 distinct CDR3 sequences, 12% observed once, and the top ten hold roughly 2.8%. The receptor was isolated from a human donor who donated a stem cell graft to a child with acute lymphoblastic leukemia. Material: PBMCs from the stem cell graft donor, obtained from the stem cell graft.

The CDR3 DNA sequence: TGTGCCAGCAGCTCCCCAAGGATACAGGGGGCGTCGTATGGCTACACCTTC. Encoded protein: CASSSPRIQGASYGYTF. The chain has TRBV12-3 or TRBV12-4 and TRBJ1-2; TRBD1 aligns across 9 bases. This CDR3 has 17 residues. Unmatched junction bases numbered 16, after V lost 6 bases and J lost 5 bases.